This T cell receptor beta chain derives from a study of T-cell reconstitution after alpha-beta-depleted transplantation in children. This clonotype was counted many times. The CDR3 is made up of 14 amino acids. The germline gives CDR1 SGHRS, CDR2 YFSETQ. The germline V and J ends were trimmed by 1 base and 6 bases, with 13 bases remaining between them. Construction of the TCRbeta library involved unique molecular identifiers. TCRdb re-analysed the PCR reads in MiXCR, keeping a single row per CDR3 protein. This table holds roughly 180,000 distinct CDR3 sequences, about 14% found once. The sample here was PBMCs from the stem cell graft donor, taken from the stem cell graft. The TCR originated in a human donor who donated a stem cell graft to a child with acute lymphoblastic leukemia. The chain has TRBV5-1 and TRBJ1-1; no reliable D call. The CDR3 sequence: CASSLSLSLSEAFF. Here the CDR3 DNA reads TGCGCCAGCAGCTTGTCACTATCACTCTCTGAAGCTTTCTTT.